This TCR beta chain was observed in a study of cytotoxic CD8 clonotypes in ibrutinib-treated CLL. On this clone: Its matching antigen is unknown.

The assay was immunoSEQ multiplex PCR, and TCRdb's table has in-frame clones only and misses some. The sample has roughly 30,000 clones, more than 75% seen once. About 2 micrograms of genomic DNA from cryopreserved PBMCs went into TCR beta libraries. Study-level points and caveats: Public clonotypes were seen rarely and were contracted or stable on treatment.

Between the trimmed V and J ends, which lost 1 base and 5 bases, there was a span of 4 bases. Germline CDR1 is SGHTA and CDR2 is FQGNSA. The CDR3 has 12 residues. Sequences were derived from PBMCs, sampled after 36 months of ibrutinib treatment. The sequence was collected from a human donor with chronic lymphocytic leukemia. The chain combines TRBV7-2 with TRBJ2-3; D remains ambiguous. CDR3 sequence (DNA): TGTGCCAGCAGCTTAGGGAGAGATACGCAGTATTTT. Its protein is CASSLGRDTQYF.